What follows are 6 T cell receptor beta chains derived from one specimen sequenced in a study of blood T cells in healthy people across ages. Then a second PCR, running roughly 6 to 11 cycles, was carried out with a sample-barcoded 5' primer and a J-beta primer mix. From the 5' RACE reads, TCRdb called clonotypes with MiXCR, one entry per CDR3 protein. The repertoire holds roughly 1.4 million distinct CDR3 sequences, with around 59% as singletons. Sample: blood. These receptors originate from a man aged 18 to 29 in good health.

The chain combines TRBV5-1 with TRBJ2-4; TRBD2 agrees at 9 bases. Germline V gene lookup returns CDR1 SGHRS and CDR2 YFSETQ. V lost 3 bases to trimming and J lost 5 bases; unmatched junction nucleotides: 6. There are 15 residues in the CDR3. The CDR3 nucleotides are TGCGCCAGCAGCTCTGGCCTAGCGGGACAAAACATTCAGTACTTC. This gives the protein CASSSGLAGQNIQYF.

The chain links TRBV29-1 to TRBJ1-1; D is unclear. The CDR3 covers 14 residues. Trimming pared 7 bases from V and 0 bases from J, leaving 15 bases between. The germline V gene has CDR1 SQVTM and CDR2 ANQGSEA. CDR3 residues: CSATQRELNTEAFF. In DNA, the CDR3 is TGCAGCGCTACTCAGAGAGAATTGAACACTGAAGCTTTCTTT.

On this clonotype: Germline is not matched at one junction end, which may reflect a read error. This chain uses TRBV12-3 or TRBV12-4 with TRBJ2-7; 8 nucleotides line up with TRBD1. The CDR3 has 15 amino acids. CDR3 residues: CVSTFTNRGFYEQYF. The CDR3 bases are TGTGTCAGCACCTTCACGAACAGGGGGTTTTACGAGCAGTACTTC.

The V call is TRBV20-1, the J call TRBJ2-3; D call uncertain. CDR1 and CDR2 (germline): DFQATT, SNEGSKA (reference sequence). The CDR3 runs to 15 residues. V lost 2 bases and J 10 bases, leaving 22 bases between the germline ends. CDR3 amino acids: CSARSRLRIRSAQYF. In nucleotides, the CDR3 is TGCAGTGCTAGAAGCAGGCTGAGGATTCGATCCGCGCAGTATTTT.

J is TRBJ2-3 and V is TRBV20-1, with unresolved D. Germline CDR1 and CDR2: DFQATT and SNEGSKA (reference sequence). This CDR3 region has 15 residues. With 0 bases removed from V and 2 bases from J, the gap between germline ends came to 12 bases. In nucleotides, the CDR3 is TGCAGTGCTAGAGACTCGGACCAATACACAGATACGCAGTATTTT. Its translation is CSARDSDQYTDTQYF.

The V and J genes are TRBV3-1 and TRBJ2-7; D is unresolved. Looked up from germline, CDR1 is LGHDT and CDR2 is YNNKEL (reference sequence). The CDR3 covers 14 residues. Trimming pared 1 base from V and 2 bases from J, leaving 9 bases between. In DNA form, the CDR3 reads TGTGCCAGCAGCCAAGGGCTAAACGCCTACGAGCAGTACTTC. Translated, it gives CASSQGLNAYEQYF.